This T cell receptor beta chain was recovered during a study of cytomegalovirus exposure and HLA in healthy donors. Notes on the study in general: Most likely, a cluster of highly shared sequence variants arose as a sequencing artifact. A list of around 160 TCR beta chains associated with cytomegalovirus was given.

The V gene's germline CDR1 is KGHSH and CDR2 LQKENI. Trimming at V came to 1 base and at J to 1 base, leaving 4 bases not matched to a gene. The CDR3 runs 16 residues. PCR primers comprised 60 Vbeta and 13 Jbeta primers. TCRdb's table, derived via immunoSEQ multiplex PCR, lists solely in-frame clones and lacks some. The sample lists around 92,000 clones; roughly four fifths were seen once. Remarks on this clone: The antigen is not known.

The chain recombines TRBV18 with TRBJ2-5; 9 nucleotides agree with TRBD2. The clonotype was recovered from a human donor in good health. The source material was PBMCs. The CDR3 coding sequence is TGTGCCAGCTCACCACTTCCGCGGGAGGGCCAAGAGACCCAGTACTTC. Amino acids: CASSPLPREGQETQYF.